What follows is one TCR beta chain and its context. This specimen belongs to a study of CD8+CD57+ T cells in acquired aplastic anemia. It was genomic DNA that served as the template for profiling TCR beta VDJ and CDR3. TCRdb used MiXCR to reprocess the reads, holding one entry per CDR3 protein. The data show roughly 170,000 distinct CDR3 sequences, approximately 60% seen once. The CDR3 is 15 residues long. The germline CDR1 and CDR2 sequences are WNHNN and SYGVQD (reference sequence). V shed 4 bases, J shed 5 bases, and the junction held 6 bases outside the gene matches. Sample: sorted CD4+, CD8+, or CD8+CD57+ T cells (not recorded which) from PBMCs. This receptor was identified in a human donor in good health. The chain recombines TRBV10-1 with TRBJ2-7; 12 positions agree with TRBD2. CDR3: CASSASGGAENEQYF. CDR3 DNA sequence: TGCGCCAGCAGTGCTAGCGGGGGGGCCGAGAACGAGCAGTACTTC.